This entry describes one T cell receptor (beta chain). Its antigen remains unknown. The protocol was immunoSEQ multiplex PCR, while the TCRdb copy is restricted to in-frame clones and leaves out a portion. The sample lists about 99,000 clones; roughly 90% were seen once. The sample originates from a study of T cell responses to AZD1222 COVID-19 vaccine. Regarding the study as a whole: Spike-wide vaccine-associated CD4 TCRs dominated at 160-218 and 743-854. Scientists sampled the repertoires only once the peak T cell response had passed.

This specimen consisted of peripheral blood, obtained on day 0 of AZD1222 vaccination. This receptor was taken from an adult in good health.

CDR3 loop: CASSLHQGEETQYF. The DNA for the CDR3 is TGTGCCAGCAGTTTACATCAGGGCGAAGAGACCCAGTACTTC. The rearrangement joins TRBV27 to TRBJ2-5; TRBD1 might be the D (5 bases). Between the trimmed V and J ends, which lost 2 bases and 3 bases, there was a span of 10 bases. Germline values: CDR1 MNHEY, CDR2 SMNVEV (reference sequence). The CDR3 is 14 amino acids.